This TCR beta chain was identified during a study of cytomegalovirus exposure and HLA in healthy donors. General study results and limits: A list of about 180 TCR beta chains associated with cytomegalovirus was given. Using a false discovery rate of 0.05, a later analysis showed that 15,000 to 20,000 TCR beta sequences were associated with HLA alleles.

Researchers ran the PCR with 60 Vbeta and 13 Jbeta primers. Here immunoSEQ multiplex PCR was the method, and the copy in TCRdb shows in-frame clones only, minus some. The data show under 200,000 clones, approximately 80% seen once. Per germline, CDR1 KGHSH and CDR2 LQKENI. The CDR3 totals 16 residues. Trimming pared 0 bases from V and 3 bases from J, leaving 13 bases between. Concerning this clone itself: Antigen unknown.

The sequencing input was PBMCs. V and J are TRBV18 and TRBJ2-3; no clear D gene. This clonotype was obtained from a woman in her 50s in good health and CMV-seronegative. The CDR3 loop reads CASSPPYPRITDTQYF. The CDR3 DNA reads as TGTGCCAGCTCACCACCGTATCCGCGGATAACAGATACGCAGTATTTT.